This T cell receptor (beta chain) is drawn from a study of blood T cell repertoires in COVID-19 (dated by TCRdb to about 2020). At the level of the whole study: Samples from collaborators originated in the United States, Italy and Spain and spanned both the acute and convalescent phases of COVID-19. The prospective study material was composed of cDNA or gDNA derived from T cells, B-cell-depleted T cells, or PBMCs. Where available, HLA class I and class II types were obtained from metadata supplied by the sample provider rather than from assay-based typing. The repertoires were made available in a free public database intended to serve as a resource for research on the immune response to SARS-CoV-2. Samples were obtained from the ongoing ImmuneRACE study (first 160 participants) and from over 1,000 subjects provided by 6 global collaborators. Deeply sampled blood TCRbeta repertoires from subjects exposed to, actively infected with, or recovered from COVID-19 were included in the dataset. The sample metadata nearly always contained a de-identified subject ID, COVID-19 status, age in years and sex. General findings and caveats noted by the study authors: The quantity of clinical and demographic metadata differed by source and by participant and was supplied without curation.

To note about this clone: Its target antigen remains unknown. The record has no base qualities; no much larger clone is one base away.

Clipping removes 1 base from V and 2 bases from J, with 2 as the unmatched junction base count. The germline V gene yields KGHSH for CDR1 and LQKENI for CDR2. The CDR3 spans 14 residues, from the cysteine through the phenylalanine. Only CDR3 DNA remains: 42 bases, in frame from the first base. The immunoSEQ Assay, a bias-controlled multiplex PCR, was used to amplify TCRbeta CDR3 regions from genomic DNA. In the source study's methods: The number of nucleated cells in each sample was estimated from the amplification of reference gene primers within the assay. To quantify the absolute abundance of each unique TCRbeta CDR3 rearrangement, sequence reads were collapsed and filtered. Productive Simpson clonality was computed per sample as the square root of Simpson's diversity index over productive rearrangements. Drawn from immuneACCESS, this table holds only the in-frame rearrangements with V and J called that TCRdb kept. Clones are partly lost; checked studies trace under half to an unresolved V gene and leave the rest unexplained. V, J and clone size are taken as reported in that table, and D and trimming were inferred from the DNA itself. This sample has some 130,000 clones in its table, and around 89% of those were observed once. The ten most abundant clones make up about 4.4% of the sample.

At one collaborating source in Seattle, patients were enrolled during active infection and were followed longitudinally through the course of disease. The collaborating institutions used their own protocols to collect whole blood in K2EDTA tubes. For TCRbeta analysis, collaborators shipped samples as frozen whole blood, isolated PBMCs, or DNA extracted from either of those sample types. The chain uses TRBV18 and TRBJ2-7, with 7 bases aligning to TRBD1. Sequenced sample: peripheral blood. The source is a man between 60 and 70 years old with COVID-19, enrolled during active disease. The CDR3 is CASSPQTGTYEQYF. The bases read TGTGCCAGCTCACCACAGACAGGGACCTACGAGCAGTACTTC.